This TCR beta chain was obtained from a study of CD8+ T cells in alopecia areata. Study overall: Treated patients were scored for severity by percent of scalp affected. Whole-study results and caveats: Scalp clonality, along with expanded CD8+ clones among the top 100, was significantly decreased by tofacitinib. Tofacitinib did not eliminate many expanded lesional clones from scalp or blood.

Extracted from the samples, RNA was reverse transcribed into cDNA to serve as the sequencing template. Only in-frame clones appear in the TCRdb table, and some are missing; sequencing was by immunoSEQ multiplex PCR. The table shows around 120,000 clones, with roughly 50% occurring only once. Note on this clone: Its matching antigen is unknown.

CDR3 length: 13 amino acids. Trimming took 4 bases from V and 8 from J, leaving 15 bases between them. Germline V CDR1 and CDR2: SQVTM, ANQGSEA. Treatment reported: oral pan-JAK inhibitor, 5-10 mg twice daily. Peripheral blood samples and lesional scalp punch biopsies were obtained from alopecia areata patients. Sequenced material: CD8+ T cells sorted from blood, taken at week 4, from a patient treated with tofacitinib. V is TRBV29-1 and J is TRBJ2-1; possible D gene TRBD1, 6 bases. The clonotype was recovered from a human donor with alopecia areata. The CDR3 DNA reads TGCAGCGTTGGTCAGGGGATTATCTATGAGCAGTTCTTC. Residues: CSVGQGIIYEQFF.